Below, 27 T cell receptor beta chains from the same sample are listed, as sequenced in a study of beta chain features in type 1 diabetes. Study-wide points: Shortening of TCRB CDR3s, moderate but significant, appeared in all four CD4+ subsets of Type 1 diabetes patients.

Sequenced material consisted of expressed TCRB transcripts (all of the isolated RNA was reverse transcribed). Assay: immunoSEQ multiplex PCR; the TCRdb copy retains only in-frame clones and omits some. Here the sample spans hundreds of thousands of clones, around 9.9% being singletons. These receptors' targets are unknown. The sequencing input was naive CD4+ T cells from blood. The receptors come from a man between 25 and 39 years old with type 1 diabetes.

The chain employs TRBV5-1 and TRBJ2-7; 7 bases are shared with TRBD1. Germline V lookup: CDR1 SGHRS, CDR2 YFSETQ. CDR3 length equals 16 residues. J was trimmed by 1 base and V by 2 bases; bases with no gene match: 9. Here the CDR3 reads CASSLGGQTGSYEQYF. CDR3 DNA: TGCGCCAGCAGCTTAGGTGGGCAGACAGGGTCCTACGAGCAGTACTTC.

This clone has a handful of counts. The V and J genes are TRBV2 and TRBJ2-1; 9 nucleotides line up with TRBD1. Germline CDR1 and CDR2: SNHLY and FYNNEI. After removal of 3 bases from V and 6 bases from J, the junction contained 0 bases not matched to a gene. This CDR3 is 13 amino acids long. CDR3 nucleotides: TGTGCCAGCAGTGAGGACAGGGGCAATGAGCAGTTCTTC. Its translation: CASSEDRGNEQFF.

V and J are TRBV5-4 and TRBJ2-5; TRBD2 might be the D (6 bases). The germline V and J ends were trimmed by 3 bases and 2 bases, with 8 bases remaining between them. This CDR3 comprises 13 residues. Germline CDR1 and CDR2: SGHNT and YYREEE (reference sequence). Written as DNA, the CDR3 is TGTGCCAGCAGCTCCGGGACTCAAGAGACCCAGTACTTC. This encodes CASSSGTQETQYF.

This clone was seen a few times. The genes are TRBV5-1 and TRBJ1-2, with 9 bases that match TRBD1. V shed 4 bases, J shed 8 bases, and the junction held 6 bases outside the gene matches. The CDR3 covers 13 residues. Germline V gene sequence: CDR1 SGHRS, CDR2 YFSETQ. CDR3 sequence (DNA): TGCGCCAGCAGCCTACGGACAGGGGAAGGCTACACCTTC. Amino acid sequence: CASSLRTGEGYTF.

The table lists this clone with a few counts. The chain is built from TRBV28 and TRBJ2-4; TRBD1 agrees at 8 bases. V was clipped by 7 bases and J by 9 bases; unmatched bases: 5. There are 12 residues in the CDR3. Germline V gene lookup returns CDR1 MDHEN and CDR2 SYDVKM. CDR3 amino acids: CASKDRVGIQYF. Written as DNA, the CDR3 is TGTGCCAGCAAGGACAGGGTGGGCATTCAGTACTTC.

This clone came up a few times. The J gene is TRBJ1-6, the V gene TRBV18; D gene ambiguous. The CDR3 consists of 15 residues. The V gene lost 0 bases and the J gene lost 8 bases, with 11 bases spanning the gap. CDR1 and CDR2 from the germline V gene are KGHSH and LQKENI. CDR3 in amino acids: CASSPPAGPDSPLHF. CDR3 DNA: TGTGCCAGCTCACCACCGGCAGGTCCCGATTCACCCCTCCACTTT. Full variable domain (rest looked up from reference TRBV18 and TRBJ1-6): NAGVMQNPRHLVRRRGQEARLRCSPMKGHSHVYWYRQLPEEGLKFMVYLQKENIIDESGMPKERFSAEFPKEGPSILRIQQVVRGDSAAYFCASSPPAGPDSPLHFGNGTRLTVT.

The rearrangement uses TRBV18 and TRBJ1-5; TRBD1 agrees at 7 bases. Trimming took 6 bases from V and 4 from J; bases not matched to a gene: 3. This CDR3 region has 13 residues. CDR1 and CDR2 (germline): KGHSH, LQKENI. The chain's CDR3 is CASSGDRNQPQHF. CDR3 nucleotides: TGTGCCAGCTCGGGGGACAGAAATCAGCCCCAGCATTTT.

This clone has more than one count but fewer than ten. The genes are TRBV30 and TRBJ2-5; TRBD2 matches at 9 bases. Per the germline V gene, CDR1 is GTSNPN and CDR2 is SVGIG (reference sequence). The length of the CDR3 is 16 residues. Trimming at V came to 4 bases and at J to 9 bases, leaving 18 bases not matched to a gene. The CDR3 DNA follows: TGTGCCTGGAAGATTGGTGGCGGGGGGGCCGGATCGGCCCAGTACTTC. Encoded protein: CAWKIGGGGAGSAQYF.

This clone was seen more than once but under ten times. This chain links TRBV2 with TRBJ1-5; D possibly corresponds to TRBD1 (6 bases). This CDR3 has 13 residues. In germline, CDR1 is SNHLY, CDR2 FYNNEI. Deletions cut 5 bases from V and 4 bases from J, with 9 bases between. The CDR3 protein is CASSTDRNQPQHF. Here the CDR3 DNA reads TGTGCCAGCAGTACCGACAGGAATCAGCCCCAGCATTTT.

The rearrangement joins TRBV7-2 to TRBJ2-1; TRBD1 aligns across 11 bases. The CDR3 length is 15 residues. Germline CDR1 SGHTA, CDR2 FQGNSA. V shed 2 bases and J 10 bases; nucleotides not matched to a gene: 7. The CDR3 sequence: CASSLQDRGPEEQFF. DNA for the CDR3: TGTGCCAGCAGCTTACAGGACAGGGGGCCAGAGGAGCAGTTCTTC.

This clone came up a few times. V is TRBV14 and J is TRBJ2-2; a weak D match, TRBD1 (6 bases). Germline-derived CDR1 and CDR2 are SGHDN and FVKESK. There are 16 residues in the CDR3. V lost 1 base and J 0 bases, leaving 9 bases between the germline ends. The CDR3 DNA sequence: TGTGCCAGCAGCCAAGTACGGACAGCGAACACCGGGGAGCTGTTTTTT. This codes for CASSQVRTANTGELFF.

The V call is TRBV7-9, the J call TRBJ1-2; D perhaps matches TRBD1 (5 bases). The CDR3 contains 13 residues. V gave up 7 bases and J gave up 6 bases, with 15 bases separating them. Germline lookup yields CDR1 SEHNR and CDR2 FQNEAQ (reference sequence). CDR3 DNA: TGTGCCAGCACTACAGGTTTTTCGGATGGCTACACCTTC. Its protein product is CASTTGFSDGYTF. Full variable domain (missing parts from reference TRBV7-9 and TRBJ1-2): DTGVSQNPRHKITKRGQNVTFRCDPISEHNRLYWYRQTLGQGPEFLTYFQNEAQLEKSRLLSDRFSAERPKGSFSTLEIQRTEQGDSAMYLCASTTGFSDGYTFGSGTRLTVV.

DNA of the CDR3: TGTGCCAGTGGGACAGGGAATCAGCCCCAGCATTTT. It translates to CASGTGNQPQHF. The chain combines TRBV19 with TRBJ1-5, with 9 bases matching TRBD1. Germline loops: CDR1 LNHDA, CDR2 SQIVND (reference sequence). V trimming: 8 bases; J trimming: 4 bases; junction bases outside the gene matches: 0. The CDR3 length is 12 residues.

This clone was observed a few times. This sequence joins TRBV5-4 and TRBJ2-5, with 8 bases identical to TRBD2. The CDR3 consists of 15 residues. V lost 0 bases to trimming and J lost 5 bases; unmatched junction nucleotides: 6. The germline gives CDR1 SGHNT, CDR2 YYREEE (reference sequence). The CDR3 sequence is CASSLATSAVETQYF. The DNA for the CDR3 is TGTGCCAGCAGCTTGGCGACTAGCGCGGTTGAGACCCAGTACTTC. The full variable domain, in which reference TRBV5-4 and TRBJ2-5 provide the parts outside the CDR3, is ETGVTQSPTHLIKTRGQQVTLRCSSQSGHNTVSWYQQALGQGPQFIFQYYREEENGRGNFPPRFSGLQFPNYSSELNVNALELDDSALYLCASSLATSAVETQYFGPGTRLLVL.

This clone was detected a few times. The J gene is TRBJ2-1, the V gene TRBV30, with 9 nucleotides matching TRBD2. J was trimmed by 8 bases and V by 0 bases; bases with no gene match: 2. Germline CDR1 and CDR2: GTSNPN and SVGIG (reference sequence). This CDR3 region has 13 residues. CDR3: CAWSVAGGYEQFF. In nucleotides, the CDR3 is TGTGCCTGGAGTGTAGCGGGGGGCTATGAGCAGTTCTTC.

The rearrangement uses TRBV15 and TRBJ2-7, with a possible D match to TRBD1 (6 bases). CDR1 is LNHNV, CDR2 YYDKDF, per germline (reference sequence). The length of the CDR3 is 15 residues. V was trimmed by 1 base and J by 2 bases, leaving 12 bases between them. This chain's CDR3 is CATSRGAGVPYEQYF. DNA for the CDR3: TGTGCCACCAGCAGAGGGGCAGGGGTCCCCTACGAGCAGTACTTC. Full variable domain (rest looked up from reference TRBV15 and TRBJ2-7): DAMVIQNPRYQVTQFGKPVTLSCSQTLNHNVMYWYQQKSSQAPKLLFHYYDKDFNNEADTPDNFQSRRPNTSFCFLDIRSPGLGDTAMYLCATSRGAGVPYEQYFGPGTRLTVT.

This clone was recorded a few times. This chain connects TRBV4-1 to TRBJ2-1; TRBD2 matches at 11 bases. CDR3 size: 18 residues. V shed 0 bases, J shed 1 base, and the junction held 5 bases outside the gene matches. The V gene's germline CDR1 is MGHRA and CDR2 YSYEKL. CDR3: CASSQEKGLAVSYNEQFF. In nucleotides, the CDR3 is TGCGCCAGCAGCCAAGAAAAGGGACTAGCGGTTTCCTACAATGAGCAGTTCTTC.

This clone was observed a few times. The chain couples TRBV5-1 to TRBJ2-7; 7 nucleotides match TRBD1. Germline V gene data show CDR1 as SGHRS and CDR2 as YFSETQ. V lost 1 base, J lost 2 bases, and 6 bases stayed unmatched. This CDR3 region has 15 residues. The CDR3 is CASSLTGVSTYEQYF. CDR3 in DNA: TGCGCCAGCAGCTTGACAGGGGTTAGTACCTACGAGCAGTACTTC.

The CDR3 DNA reads TGTGCCATCAGTGCGAGGGTCGAGCAGTTCTTC. Its translation is CAISARVEQFF. V usage is TRBV10-3 and J usage is TRBJ2-1; the D gene is possibly TRBD2 (5 bases). The CDR3 totals 11 residues. Germline CDR1 ENHRY, CDR2 SYGVKD. V was clipped by 4 bases and J by 10 bases, with 8 bases between them.

The chain uses TRBV2 and TRBJ1-2; 7 bases are shared with TRBD1. V gave up 6 bases and J gave up 8 bases; unmatched junction bases: 9. Germline V gene data show CDR1 as SNHLY and CDR2 as FYNNEI. The CDR3 totals 13 residues. The CDR3 nucleotides are TGTGCCAGCAGGAAACAGGGGATCAGCGGCTACACCTTC. It translates to CASRKQGISGYTF.

This clone came up a few times. The J gene is TRBJ2-7, the V gene TRBV2; TRBD1 might be the D (6 bases). V lost 6 bases, J lost 1 base, and 13 bases lay in between. The CDR3 runs 14 residues. Germline-derived CDR1 and CDR2 are SNHLY and FYNNEI. This CDR3 reads CASRRTVLSYEQYF. In nucleotides, the CDR3 is TGTGCCAGCAGGAGGACAGTCCTTTCCTACGAGCAGTACTTC.

This clone was seen a few times. The rearrangement uses TRBV29-1 and TRBJ2-3; D possibly corresponds to TRBD1 (6 bases). Trimming removed 3 bases at V and 6 bases at J, with 28 bases between. Germline CDR1 reads SQVTM; CDR2 reads ANQGSEA. The CDR3 length is 18 residues. The CDR3 region has the DNA TGCAGCGTTGAGAACAGGGAAAGGGGTCTTGGTCAACCGGATACGCAGTATTTT. Its translation: CSVENRERGLGQPDTQYF.

The chain links TRBV5-1 to TRBJ2-5, with D tentatively TRBD2 (6 bases). The CDR3 totals 15 residues. The V gene's germline CDR1 is SGHRS and CDR2 YFSETQ. Trimming cost V 1 base and J 5 bases, with 15 bases left between them. The CDR3 coding sequence is TGCGCCAGCAGCTTGATGCACGGGGGAGTGGAGACCCAGTACTTC. Its protein is CASSLMHGGVETQYF.

This chain links TRBV9 with TRBJ1-2, with D perhaps matching TRBD1 (5 bases). This CDR3 is built from 16 residues. The V gene lost 3 bases and the J gene lost 2 bases, with 17 bases spanning the gap. Per germline, CDR1 SGDLS and CDR2 YYNGEE. CDR3 nucleotide sequence: TGTGCCAGCAGCGCGCCCGCAAGGGGATTAAACTATGGCTACACCTTC. Its protein product is CASSAPARGLNYGYTF. Filled out from reference TRBV9 and TRBJ1-2, the complete variable domain reads DSGVTQTPKHLITATGQRVTLRCSPRSGDLSVYWYQQSLDQGLQFLIQYYNGEERAKGNILERFSAQQFPDLHSELNLSSLELGDSALYFCASSAPARGLNYGYTFGSGTRLTVV.

The rearrangement joins TRBV29-1 to TRBJ2-2, with D possibly TRBD2 on 5 matching bases. CDR3 length: 13 amino acids. Per germline, CDR1 SQVTM and CDR2 ANQGSEA. Trimming removed 6 bases from V and 1 base from J, with 9 bases in between. CDR3 in amino acids: CSVGRGNTGELFF. The DNA for the CDR3 is TGCAGCGTAGGCCGGGGGAACACCGGGGAGCTGTTTTTT.

This clone was picked up a small number of times. The V gene is TRBV23-1, the J gene TRBJ1-5, with TRBD1 matching 8 bases. TRBV23-1 is sorted into the ORF group, with uncertain function. The CDR3 consists of 16 residues. J was trimmed by 4 bases and V by 8 bases; bases with no gene match: 13. The CDR3 loop reads CASATPQRTGNQPQHF. The CDR3 nucleotides read TGCGCCAGCGCTACTCCCCAGCGGACAGGGAATCAGCCCCAGCATTTT.

The J gene is TRBJ2-1, the V gene TRBV21-1; the tabulated D call, TRBD2, remains unverified against the DNA. TRBV21-1 is listed as a pseudogene. The CDR3 has 16 residues. CDR3 amino acids: CASSSGPSGLYNEQFF. The CDR3 nucleotides are TGTGCCAGCAGCAGTGGACCTAGCGGCCTCTACAATGAGCAGTTCTTC.